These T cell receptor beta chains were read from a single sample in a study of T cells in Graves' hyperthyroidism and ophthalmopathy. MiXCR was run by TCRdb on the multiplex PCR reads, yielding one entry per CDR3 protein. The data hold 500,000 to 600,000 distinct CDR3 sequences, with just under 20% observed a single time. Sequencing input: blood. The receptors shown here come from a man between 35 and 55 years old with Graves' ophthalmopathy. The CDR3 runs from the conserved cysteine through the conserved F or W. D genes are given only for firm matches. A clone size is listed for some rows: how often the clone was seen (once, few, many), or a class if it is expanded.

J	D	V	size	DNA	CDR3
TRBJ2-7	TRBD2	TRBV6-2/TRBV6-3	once	TGTGCCAGCAGCGCAATAGCGGGGGGGCAGGTCGAGCAGTACTTC	CASSAIAGGQVEQYF
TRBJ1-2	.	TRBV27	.	TGTGCCAGCAGTTTACGACAGGCGCCACCGGGTGGCTACACCTTC	CASSLRQAPPGGYTF
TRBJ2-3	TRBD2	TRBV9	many	TGTGCCAGCAGTGATACCGGGACTAGCGGACGCACAGATACGCAGTATTTT	CASSDTGTSGRTDTQYF
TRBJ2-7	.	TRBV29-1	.	TGCAGCGTTGTGGGGCGGTTGGCGGGCGAGCAGTACTTC	CSVVGRLAGEQYF
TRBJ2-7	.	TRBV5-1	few	TGCGTCAGCAGGGAACCCCTCCGGGGGAAGAGGTCCTACGAGCAGTACTTC	CVSREPLRGKRSYEQYF
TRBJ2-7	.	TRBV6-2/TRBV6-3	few	TGTGCCAACCCCTCCTCGACCGGGACGTGCGAGCAGTACTTC	CANPSSTGTCEQYF
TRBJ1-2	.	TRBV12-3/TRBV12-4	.	TGTGCCAGCAGTTTTTCTCACCAGACTTCATCGCACGGCTACACCTTC	CASSFSHQTSSHGYTF
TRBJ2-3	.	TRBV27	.	TGTGCCAGCAGTTTATGGGGGGGGCGGGCTGATACGCAGTATTTT	CASSLWGGRADTQYF
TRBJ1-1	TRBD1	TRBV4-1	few	TGCGCCAGCAGCCGCATAGGGGGCAACACTGAAGCTTTCTTT	CASSRIGGNTEAFF
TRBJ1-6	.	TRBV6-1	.	TGTGCCAGCGTCGGCCTTCTGTCTGGTTCACCCCTCCACTTT	CASVGLLSGSPLHF
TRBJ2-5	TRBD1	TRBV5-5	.	TGTGCCAGCGGCACGAAGTCCCGGGACAGGGTTGTAGGAGAGACCCAGTACTTC	CASGTKSRDRVVGETQYF
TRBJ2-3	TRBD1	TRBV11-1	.	TGTGCCAGCAGCTTACGCAGGGGGCGCGCAGATACGCAGTATTTT	CASSLRRGRADTQYF
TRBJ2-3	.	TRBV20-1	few	TGCAGTGCTCTGGACAGTCTTCTATCAGATACGCAGTATTTT	CSALDSLLSDTQYF
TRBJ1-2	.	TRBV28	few	TGTGCCAGCAGTTTGGGGGGGGGTGGGGGAGCTCATGGCTACACCTTC	CASSLGGGGGAHGYTF
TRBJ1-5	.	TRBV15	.	TGTGCCACCAGCAGAGGAGGGGGGAGTCAGCCCCAGCATTTT	CATSRGGGSQPQHF
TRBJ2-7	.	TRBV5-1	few	TGCGCCAGCAGCACTGGACGCGGCCGGGGACCGCAGTACGAGCAGTACTTC	CASSTGRGRGPQYEQYF
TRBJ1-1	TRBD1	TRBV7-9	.	TGTGCCAGCAGCTTCTTGACAGGGCCTGAAGCTTTCTTT	CASSFLTGPEAFF
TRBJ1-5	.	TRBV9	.	TGTGCCAGCAGCAACCGACAGGAGGGGAATCAGCCCCAGCATTTT	CASSNRQEGNQPQHF
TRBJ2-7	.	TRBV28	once	TGTGCCAGCACCCGAAGGGGAGTCAACGAGCAGTACTTC	CASTRRGVNEQYF
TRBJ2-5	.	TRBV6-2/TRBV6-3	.	TGTGCCAGCAAGGGAGGGGGCCCGGTAGAGACCCAGTACTTC	CASKGGGPVETQYF
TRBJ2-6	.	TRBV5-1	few	TGCGCCAGCAGCTTGGCCTCAGGGGCCTTCTCTGGGGCCAACGTCCTGACTTTC	CASSLASGAFSGANVLTF
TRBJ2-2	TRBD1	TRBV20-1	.	TGCAGTGCCCGGGACAGGCTCACCGGGGAGCTGTTTTTT	CSARDRLTGELFF
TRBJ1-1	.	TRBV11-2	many	TGTGCCAGCAGCTTGGCCGGGACCGCGAACACTGAAGCTTTCTTT	CASSLAGTANTEAFF
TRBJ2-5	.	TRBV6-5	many	TGTGCCAGCAGTTACGCAGGGTCTGCAGAGACCCAGTACTTC	CASSYAGSAETQYF
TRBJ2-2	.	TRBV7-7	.	TGTGCTAGCAGCCCCCGGACAGCCTCGAACACCGGGGAGCTGTTTTTT	CASSPRTASNTGELFF
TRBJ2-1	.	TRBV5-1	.	TGCGCCAGCATCTTACAGGGACCCTACAATGAGCAGTTCTTC	CASILQGPYNEQFF
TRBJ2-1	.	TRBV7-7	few	TGTGCTAGCAGCTTGGCAGGGAGGTGGAATGAGCAGTTCTTC	CASSLAGRWNEQFF
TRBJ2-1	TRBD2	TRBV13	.	TGTGCCAGCAGCTACGGACTAGCGGCATACAATGAGCAGTTCTTC	CASSYGLAAYNEQFF
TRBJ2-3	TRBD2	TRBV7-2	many	TGTGCCAGCAGCGCACTAGCGGTCTTTAGCACAGATACGCAGTATTTT	CASSALAVFSTDTQYF
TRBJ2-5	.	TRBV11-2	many	TGTGCCAGCAGGTCAATCCACGGAGTCCAAGAGACCCAGTACTTC	CASRSIHGVQETQYF
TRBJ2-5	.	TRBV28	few	TGTGCCAGCAGTTTCCGGACAGAGACCCAGTACTTC	CASSFRTETQYF
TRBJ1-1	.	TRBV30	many	TGTGCCTGGGGGACGGATATGAACACTGAAGCTTTCTTT	CAWGTDMNTEAFF
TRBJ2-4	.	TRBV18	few	TGTGCCAGCTCACCAGGGAACAGCCCAAACATTCAGTACTTC	CASSPGNSPNIQYF
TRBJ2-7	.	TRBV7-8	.	TGTGCCAGCAGCTTAGCGCGGTTCGAGCAGTACTTC	CASSLARFEQYF
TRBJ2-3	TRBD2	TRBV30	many	TGTGCCTGGACCGTCGGGGGGGGGACAGATACGCAGTATTTT	CAWTVGGGTDTQYF
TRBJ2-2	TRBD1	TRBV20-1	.	TGCAGTGCTAGAGACCCGGGACAGGGAGGTACCGGGGAGCTGTTTTTT	CSARDPGQGGTGELFF
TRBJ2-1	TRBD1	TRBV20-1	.	TGCAGTGAGTTTCAGGGGGCACACAATGAGCAGTTCTTC	CSEFQGAHNEQFF
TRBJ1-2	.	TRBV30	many	TGTGCCCGCACGGGGAAAGGCTATGGCTACACCTTC	CARTGKGYGYTF
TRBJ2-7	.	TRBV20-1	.	TGCAGTGCTACCCAGGGGCCCCTCTCCGAGCAGTACTTC	CSATQGPLSEQYF
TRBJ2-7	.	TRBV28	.	TGTGCCAGCAGTTTCCCCCCCCCTCACGGCTCCTACGAGCAGTACTTC	CASSFPPPHGSYEQYF
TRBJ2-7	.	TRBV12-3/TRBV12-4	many	TGTGCCAGCCGTTTAGGGTGGGGGGGGGCCTCTGAGCAGTACTTC	CASRLGWGGASEQYF
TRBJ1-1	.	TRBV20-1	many	TGCAGTGCCAGAAGGCAGGCGGGCACTGAAGCTTTCTTT	CSARRQAGTEAFF
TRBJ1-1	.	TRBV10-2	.	TGCGCCAGCTCAGAGACACAGACCTACACTGAAGCTTTCTTT	CASSETQTYTEAFF
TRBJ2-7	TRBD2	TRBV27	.	TGTCCTTTAGGGACAGAGAACCCGGGACTAGCGGGAGAAGGCCTTTCCTACGAGCAGTACTTC	CPLGTENPGLAGEGLSYEQYF
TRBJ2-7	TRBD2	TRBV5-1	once	TGCGCCAGCAGCTTGTATCGGGAGGGCCTTTACGAGCAGTACTTC	CASSLYREGLYEQYF
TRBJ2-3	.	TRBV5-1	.	TGCGCCAGCAGCTCCCAGGGGTATAGCACAGATACGCAGTATTTT	CASSSQGYSTDTQYF
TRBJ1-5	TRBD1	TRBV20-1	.	TGCAGTGCAAGCTTGACACAGGGGCGAAGGAACCAGCCCCAGCATTTT	CSASLTQGRRNQPQHF
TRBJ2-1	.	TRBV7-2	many	TGTGCCAGCAGCTCCCAAAGGTGGAGCTCCTACAATGAGCAGTTCTTC	CASSSQRWSSYNEQFF
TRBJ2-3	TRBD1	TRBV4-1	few	TGCGCCAGCAGCCAAGTCCGGACAGGCCCCACAGATACGCAGTATTTT	CASSQVRTGPTDTQYF
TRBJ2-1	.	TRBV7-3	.	TGTGCCAGCAGTCCCACAGGCAACAATGAGCGGTTCTTC	CASSPTGNNERFF
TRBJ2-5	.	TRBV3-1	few	TGTGCCAGCAGCCTCGTCGGGGCCTCCCAAGAGACCCAGTACTTC	CASSLVGASQETQYF
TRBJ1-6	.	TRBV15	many	TGTGCCACCAGCAGAGAATTCGTGGGGGTTGAAAATTCACCCCTCCACTTT	CATSREFVGVENSPLHF
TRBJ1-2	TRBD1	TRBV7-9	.	TGTGCCAGCAGCTTAGAGTCCTCGGGCAGGGGGACTTCTGGCTACACCTTC	CASSLESSGRGTSGYTF
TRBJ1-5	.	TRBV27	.	TGTGCCAGCAGCCCCGGATGGGGGGGCGATCTGATCAGCAATCAGCCCCAGCATTTT	CASSPGWGGDLISNQPQHF
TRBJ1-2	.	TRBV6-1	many	TGTGCCAGCAGTGGAAACAGAGTTGCTAACTATGGCTACACCTTC	CASSGNRVANYGYTF
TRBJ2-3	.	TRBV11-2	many	TGTGCCAGCAGCTTATGGCGGGGGCCCACAGATACGCAGTATTTT	CASSLWRGPTDTQYF
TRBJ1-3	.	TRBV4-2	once	TGTGCCAGCAGCCAAGCCGACAGAGCAAGCTCTGGAAACACCATATATTTT	CASSQADRASSGNTIYF
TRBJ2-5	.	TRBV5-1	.	TGCGCCAGCAGCTCCATGGACGAAAATCGGGGGACCCAGTACTTC	CASSSMDENRGTQYF
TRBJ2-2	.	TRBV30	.	TGTGCCCGATCAGGGATGGTAAACACCGGGGAGCTGTTTTTT	CARSGMVNTGELFF
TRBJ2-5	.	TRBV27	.	TGTGCCAGCAGCCCCTCCGCCTGGTACCAAGAGACCCAGTACTTC	CASSPSAWYQETQYF